The 10 T cell receptor beta chains below all came from one sample that was sequenced in a study of T cell changes during pregnancy in multiple sclerosis. The data were produced by immunoSEQ multiplex PCR, yet TCRdb's version contains in-frame clones alone and is incomplete. The data contain 40,000 to 50,000 clones, 90% to 95% of them singletons. The specimen was CD4+ T cells from peripheral blood mononuclear cells, collected in the third trimester of pregnancy. The receptors originated from a female donor with multiple sclerosis, enrolled in a pregnancy study.

This sequence joins TRBV19 and TRBJ2-7; 7 positions agree with TRBD2. CDR1 is LNHDA and CDR2 is SQIVND in the germline V gene (reference sequence). The V segment lost 0 bases and the J segment 3 bases; nucleotides outside the gene matches: 17. There are 19 residues in the CDR3. CDR3 bases: TGTGCCAGTAGTATAGATCGCGGGGTATCGGGACTACGACACTACGAGCAGTACTTC. Translated, it gives CASSIDRGVSGLRHYEQYF.

The chain links TRBV5-1 to TRBJ2-7; 7 bases fit TRBD1. The junction had 13 bases not matched to a gene; V was cut back by 4 bases and J by 6 bases. Per the germline V gene, CDR1 is SGHRS and CDR2 is YFSETQ. The CDR3 has 15 amino acids. The CDR3: CASSGAQGSTGEQYF. The CDR3 DNA reads TGCGCCAGCAGCGGGGCACAGGGGTCAACGGGCGAGCAGTACTTC.

The CDR3 nucleotides read TGTGCCAGCTCACCAACGACAGGGGGCCTCACCGGGGAGCTGTTTTTT. It yields the protein CASSPTTGGLTGELFF. The chain carries TRBV18 and TRBJ2-2, with 10 bases identical to TRBD1. The germline V gene has CDR1 KGHSH and CDR2 LQKENI. The CDR3 runs 16 residues. V shed 2 bases, J shed 4 bases, and the junction held 4 bases outside the gene matches.

With respect to this clone: Sequence at one end of the junction differs from germline and may be a read error. The V gene is TRBV7-2, the J gene TRBJ2-7; D might be TRBD1 (6 bases). This CDR3 has 15 amino acids. Germline V lookup: CDR1 SGHTA, CDR2 FQGNSA. Here the CDR3 DNA reads TGTGCCAGCAGCTTATTAGCGACAGGCTCCTCCGAGCAGTACTTC. This sequence encodes CASSLLATGSSEQYF.

This chain joins TRBV4-1 and TRBJ2-5; unclear D gene. The CDR3 runs 14 residues. The V and J ends lost 4 bases and 3 bases respectively, with 12 bases between them. Germline V CDR1 and CDR2: MGHRA, YSYEKL. The DNA of the CDR3 is TGCGCCAGCAGCCGACCCCTAGAGGAAGAGACCCAGTACTTC. Its translation is CASSRPLEEETQYF.

The chain recombines TRBV5-5 with TRBJ2-7; D gene unclear. Deletions cut 2 bases from V and 1 base from J, with 19 bases between. Germline CDR1 is SGHKS and CDR2 is YYEKEE (reference sequence). This CDR3 is built from 17 residues. This CDR3 is CASSLSLVPEQSYEQYF. The DNA for the CDR3 is TGTGCCAGCAGCTTATCACTTGTCCCCGAACAGTCCTACGAGCAGTACTTC.

This chain uses TRBV7-2 with TRBJ1-1; a possible D gene is TRBD1 (5 bases). Germline CDR1 is SGHTA and CDR2 is FQGNSA. The CDR3 extends over 15 amino acids. With 8 bases removed from V and 6 bases from J, the gap between germline ends came to 22 bases. CDR3 in amino acids: CASRLTANIPSEAFF. CDR3 bases: TGTGCCAGCCGTCTGACAGCAAACATTCCCTCTGAAGCTTTCTTT.

V is TRBV5-1 and J is TRBJ2-2; TRBD2 is a possible D gene (6 bases). The CDR3 runs to 15 residues. With 0 bases removed from V and 0 bases from J, the gap between germline ends came to 6 bases. Germline values: CDR1 SGHRS, CDR2 YFSETQ. CDR3 in amino acids: CASSLGGANTGELFF. In DNA, the CDR3 is TGCGCCAGCAGCTTGGGCGGGGCGAACACCGGGGAGCTGTTTTTT.

The chain combines TRBV6-1 with TRBJ1-2; D ambiguous. The V end was cut by 2 bases, the J end by 3 bases, with 7 bases between. Germline lookup yields CDR1 MNHNS and CDR2 SASEGT. The CDR3 has 13 residues. DNA of the CDR3: TGTGCCAGCAGTGAACAGGTGCACTATGGCTACACCTTC. It yields the protein CASSEQVHYGYTF.

This clone has only one observation. The CDR3 protein is CASSLLLDISGNTIYF. The DNA for the CDR3 is TGCGCCAGCAGCCTACTCTTGGACATCTCTGGAAACACCATATATTTT. V is TRBV4-1 and J is TRBJ1-3; D may be TRBD1 (5 bases). The CDR3 contains 16 residues. Germline V gene lookup returns CDR1 MGHRA and CDR2 YSYEKL. Between the trimmed V and J ends, which lost 4 bases and 0 bases, there was a span of 13 bases.